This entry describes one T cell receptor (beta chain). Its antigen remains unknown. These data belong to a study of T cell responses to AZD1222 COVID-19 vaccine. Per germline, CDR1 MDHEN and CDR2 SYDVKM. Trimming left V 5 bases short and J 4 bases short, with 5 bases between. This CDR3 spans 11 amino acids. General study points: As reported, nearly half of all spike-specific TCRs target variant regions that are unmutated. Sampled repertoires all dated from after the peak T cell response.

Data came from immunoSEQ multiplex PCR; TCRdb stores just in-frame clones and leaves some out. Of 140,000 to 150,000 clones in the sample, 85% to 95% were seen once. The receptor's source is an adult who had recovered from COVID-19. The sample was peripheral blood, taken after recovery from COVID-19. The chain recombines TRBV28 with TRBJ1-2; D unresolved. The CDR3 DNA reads TGTGCCAGCAGTACTGTCTATGGCTACACCTTC. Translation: CASSTVYGYTF.